Sequencing of this T cell receptor beta chain was carried out in a study of T cells in Graves' hyperthyroidism and ophthalmopathy. Remarks on this clonotype: Its antigen is not identified.

Amplified TCR beta CDR3 regions came from RNA transcripts. Primed by the HTBI set, a first-round RT-PCR was run on the TCR CDR3. TCRdb re-derived calls from the multiplex PCR reads in MiXCR, one entry per CDR3 protein. The sample holds some 690,000 distinct CDR3 sequences; around 16% are singletons and the top ten take roughly a sixth. The CDR3 is made up of 14 amino acids. In germline, CDR1 is GTSNPN, CDR2 SVGIG (reference sequence). V was pared by 7 bases and J by 1 base, with 11 bases between. Study-wide results and limits: Ophthalmopathy was separated from stable hyperthyroidism by a 13 V-J model. Blood samples included most of the expanded thyroid clonotypes exceeding 0.001.

V gene TRBV30 combines with J gene TRBJ2-6; perhaps TRBD1 as D (5 bases). This receptor was identified in a man in his fifties with Graves' hyperthyroidism. Sequencing input: blood. CDR3 loop: CALRTRSGANVLTF. The CDR3 region has the DNA TGTGCCTTAAGGACACGTTCTGGGGCCAACGTCCTGACTTTC.